These T cell receptor beta chains were read from a single sample in a study of identical twins. TCRdb reanalysed the 5' RACE reads using MiXCR and keeps one entry per CDR3 protein. The repertoire includes roughly 1,500,000 distinct CDR3 sequences, about 31% of them detected once, and 0.25% to 0.3% sits in the top ten. Sequenced sample: cord blood. The receptor set was obtained from a newborn girl in good health. The CDR3 runs from the conserved cysteine through the conserved F or W. The D gene is left open where the match is weak. Clone sizes are given selectively: once, few, many, or a class where the clone is expanded.

d_call,clone_size,v_call,j_call,cdr3_nt,cdr3_aa
-,-,TRBV6-6,TRBJ2-2,TGTGCCAGCAGTTTCGACAGTCCCGGGGAGCTGTTTTTT,CASSFDSPGELFF
TRBD1,few,TRBV12-3/TRBV12-4,TRBJ1-5,TGTGCCAGCAGTTTCCAGACAGGGGGCAATCAGCCCCAGCATTTT,CASSFQTGGNQPQHF
-,few,TRBV5-6,TRBJ1-2,TGTGCCAGCAGCATGCGGACTTCTAACTATGGCTACACCTTC,CASSMRTSNYGYTF
-,once,TRBV3-1,TRBJ2-2,TGTGCCAGCAGCCAAATGATCACCGGGGAGCTGTTTTTT,CASSQMITGELFF
-,few,TRBV6-2/TRBV6-3,TRBJ2-7,TGTGCCAGCAGTTCCGCGGGACGTTCTTCCTACGAGCAGTACTTC,CASSSAGRSSYEQYF
-,-,TRBV11-2,TRBJ2-2,TGTGCCAGCAGCTCCCGGACAGCTCTGAACCCCGGGGAGCTGTTTTTT,CASSSRTALNPGELFF
-,-,TRBV24-1,TRBJ2-5,TGTGCCACCAGTGACCCCGGGAAACCTCAAGAGACCCAGTACTTC,CATSDPGKPQETQYF
-,-,TRBV6-6,TRBJ2-2,TGTGCCAGCCTCCCCGGGGATGGCGGGGAGCTGTTTTTT,CASLPGDGGELFF
TRBD2,few,TRBV11-2,TRBJ2-1,TGTGCCAGCAGAACCCCCGGGAGGATAGATCGGAATGAGCAGTTCTTC,CASRTPGRIDRNEQFF
TRBD2,-,TRBV4-1,TRBJ2-3,TGCGCCAGCAGCCTCAAAGCGACTAGCGGGATCGCAGATACGCAGTATTTT,CASSLKATSGIADTQYF
TRBD1,-,TRBV5-6,TRBJ1-2,TGTGCCAGCGTATTGGGACAGACTAACTATGGCTACACCTTC,CASVLGQTNYGYTF
-,few,TRBV10-3,TRBJ1-6,TGTGCCATCAGTGAGTGGGTGCAGTCACCCCTCCACTTT,CAISEWVQSPLHF
-,-,TRBV29-1,TRBJ2-2,TGCAGCGTTGAATGGGTTTGGGGCGGGGAGCTGTTTTTT,CSVEWVWGGELFF
TRBD2,few,TRBV14,TRBJ2-1,TGTGCCAGCAGCCAACCCAGACTAGCGGGAGATCATGAGCAGTTCTTC,CASSQPRLAGDHEQFF
-,-,TRBV12-3/TRBV12-4,TRBJ2-3,TGTGCCAGCATTAGTCTCACAGATACGCAGTATTTT,CASISLTDTQYF
-,many,TRBV20-1,TRBJ2-3,TGCAGTGCCGTTCTAGCGCCCCTCGGCGCAGATACGCAGTATTTT,CSAVLAPLGADTQYF
-,few,TRBV5-6,TRBJ1-2,TGTGCCAGCAGCACGTTAGGGGATGGCTACACCTTC,CASSTLGDGYTF